The 14 T cell receptor beta chains listed next were all sequenced from one sample in a study of T-cell memory formation after mild COVID-19. From the 5' RACE reads, TCRdb called clonotypes with MiXCR, one entry per CDR3 protein. The sample has some 440,000 distinct CDR3 sequences, roughly 23% seen once. Sequencing was done on a sample of PBMCs or a T cell subset sorted from them (not recorded which). The receptor set was obtained from an adult woman who had mild COVID-19 (a few samples of this study predate the infection). Cell type and time point are not known.

This clonotype was seen a few times. V gene TRBV19 combines with J gene TRBJ1-2; perhaps TRBD1 as D (5 bases). Germline assignment: CDR1 LNHDA and CDR2 SQIVND (reference sequence). This CDR3 comprises 13 residues. With 4 bases removed from V and 1 base from J, the gap between germline ends came to 7 bases. CDR3 in amino acids: CASSRGLNYGYTF. For the CDR3, the DNA is TGTGCCAGTAGTAGGGGACTTAACTATGGCTACACCTTC.

This clonotype appeared a few times. This rearrangement joins TRBV5-4 to TRBJ1-1; D gene uncertain. Between the trimmed V and J ends, which lost 4 bases and 3 bases, there was a span of 10 bases. CDR1 SGHNT and CDR2 YYREEE come from the germline V gene (reference sequence). There are 13 residues in the CDR3. CDR3 region: CASSTGWDTEAFF. In nucleotides, the CDR3 is TGTGCCAGCAGCACGGGTTGGGACACTGAAGCTTTCTTT. Supplemented by reference TRBV5-4 and TRBJ1-1, the full variable domain reads ETGVTQSPTHLIKTRGQQVTLRCSSQSGHNTVSWYQQALGQGPQFIFQYYREEENGRGNFPPRFSGLQFPNYSSELNVNALELDDSALYLCASSTGWDTEAFFGQGTRLTVV.

This clonotype has a handful of counts. CDR3 nucleotide sequence: TGTGCCAGCAGTGAAAGTTCAGGGCGTTCCGGGGAGCTGTTTTTT. Its protein product is CASSESSGRSGELFF. The chain links TRBV2 to TRBJ2-2; D perhaps matches TRBD1 (5 bases). Germline V gene sequence: CDR1 SNHLY, CDR2 FYNNEI. V was clipped by 2 bases and J by 6 bases, with 13 bases between them. The CDR3 is made up of 15 amino acids.

The chain has TRBV7-9 and TRBJ1-2; D not certain. The V end lost 6 bases, the J end lost 2 bases, and 13 bases lay between the germline ends. The CDR3 spans 14 residues. Germline V CDR1 and CDR2: SEHNR, FQNEAQ (reference sequence). The CDR3 DNA reads as TGTGCCAGCAGACCCCCCCTCGCCAACTATGGCTACACCTTC. Its protein product is CASRPPLANYGYTF. Looking up the rest from reference TRBV7-9 and TRBJ1-2 gives the full variable domain: DTGVSQNPRHKITKRGQNVTFRCDPISEHNRLYWYRQTLGQGPEFLTYFQNEAQLEKSRLLSDRFSAERPKGSFSTLEIQRTEQGDSAMYLCASRPPLANYGYTFGSGTRLTVV.

This clonotype has at least ten counts. The chain recombines TRBV7-3 with TRBJ1-1, with 9 bases aligning to TRBD1. Looked up from germline, CDR1 is SGHTA and CDR2 is FQGTGA. This CDR3 spans 13 amino acids. Trimming at V came to 5 bases and at J to 4 bases, leaving 2 bases not matched to a gene. In DNA, the CDR3 is TGTGCCAGCAGCCTGACAGGGGGCACTGAAGCTTTCTTT. Translated, it gives CASSLTGGTEAFF.

The V and J genes are TRBV7-9 and TRBJ2-3; D is possibly TRBD2 (6 bases). Trimming cost V 3 bases and J 4 bases, with 17 bases left between them. This CDR3 contains 16 residues. The V gene's germline CDR1 is SEHNR and CDR2 FQNEAQ (reference sequence). Written as DNA, the CDR3 is TGTGCCAGCAGCTTTTTCGTCGGGGCGGGGTCAGATACGCAGTATTTT. The encoded protein is CASSFFVGAGSDTQYF.

The V and J genes are TRBV5-1 and TRBJ2-1; 13 bases align to TRBD2. Trimming at V came to 4 bases and at J to 4 bases, leaving 14 bases not matched to a gene. The V gene's germline CDR1 is SGHRS and CDR2 YFSETQ. The CDR3 sequence is 19 residues long. The CDR3 DNA is TGCGCCAGCAGCGGGGGGACTAGCGGGGCGCCTGAGTATTACAATGAGCAGTTCTTC. Protein sequence: CASSGGTSGAPEYYNEQFF.

In its sample, this clonotype was seen once. The gene calls are TRBV7-6 and TRBJ1-1; D call uncertain. Germline CDR1 SGHVS, CDR2 FNYEAQ. With 2 bases removed from V and 0 bases from J, the gap between germline ends came to 16 bases. The CDR3 totals 17 residues. CDR3 loop: CASSLFADGFMNTEAFF. In nucleotides, the CDR3 is TGTGCCAGCAGCTTATTCGCGGACGGCTTCATGAACACTGAAGCTTTCTTT.

J is TRBJ2-3 and V is TRBV18; no clear D. The V gene's germline CDR1 is KGHSH and CDR2 LQKENI. The CDR3 extends over 11 amino acids. Trimming shortened V by 3 bases and J by 5 bases, and 3 bases separated the two germline ends. CDR3 sequence (DNA): TGTGCCAGCTCACCGCAAGATACGCAGTATTTT. Amino acid sequence: CASSPQDTQYF.

This clonotype was seen a few times. The rearrangement uses TRBV19 and TRBJ1-2; D not certain. The CDR3 extends over 12 amino acids. Germline V lookup: CDR1 LNHDA, CDR2 SQIVND (reference sequence). With 3 bases removed from V and 6 bases from J, the gap between germline ends came to 8 bases. The CDR3 coding sequence is TGTGCCAGTAGTATGGCGGCGGATGGCTACACCTTC. Its protein is CASSMAADGYTF.

V gene TRBV25-1 combines with J gene TRBJ2-7; D is ambiguous. This CDR3 has 10 amino acids. Trimming left V 10 bases short and J 4 bases short, with 8 bases between. Germline V gene data show CDR1 as MGHDK and CDR2 as SYGVNS. In DNA, the CDR3 is TGTGCCACCGAGGCGTACGAGCAGTACTTC. Amino acid sequence: CATEAYEQYF.

This clonotype occurred once. The chain carries TRBV19 and TRBJ1-2; 9 positions agree with TRBD1. The CDR3 contains 15 residues. V lost 3 bases to trimming and J lost 2 bases; unmatched junction nucleotides: 4. Per germline, CDR1 LNHDA and CDR2 SQIVND (reference sequence). Here the CDR3 DNA reads TGTGCCAGTAGTATCTCCGGGACAGGGAACTATGGCTACACCTTC. Protein: CASSISGTGNYGYTF.

Ten or more counts support this clonotype. The rearrangement links TRBV6-2 or TRBV6-3 to TRBJ1-4; no definite D call. Trimming removed 2 bases from V and 7 bases from J, with 20 bases in between. The CDR3 covers 17 residues. Germline CDR1 MNHEY, CDR2 SVGEGT. The CDR3 DNA sequence: TGTGCCAGCAGTTACGCGTTCGGAGGCCCCGCGGGTGAAAAACTGTTTTTT. This gives the protein CASSYAFGGPAGEKLFF.

This clonotype has more than one count but fewer than ten. The rearrangement links TRBV18 to TRBJ2-1; 7 bases match TRBD1. CDR1 and CDR2 (germline): KGHSH, LQKENI. The CDR3 length is 14 residues. J was trimmed by 8 bases and V by 4 bases; bases with no gene match: 8. CDR3 in amino acids: CASSLDRALDEQFF. In DNA, the CDR3 is TGTGCCAGCTCACTCGACAGGGCCCTTGATGAGCAGTTCTTC.